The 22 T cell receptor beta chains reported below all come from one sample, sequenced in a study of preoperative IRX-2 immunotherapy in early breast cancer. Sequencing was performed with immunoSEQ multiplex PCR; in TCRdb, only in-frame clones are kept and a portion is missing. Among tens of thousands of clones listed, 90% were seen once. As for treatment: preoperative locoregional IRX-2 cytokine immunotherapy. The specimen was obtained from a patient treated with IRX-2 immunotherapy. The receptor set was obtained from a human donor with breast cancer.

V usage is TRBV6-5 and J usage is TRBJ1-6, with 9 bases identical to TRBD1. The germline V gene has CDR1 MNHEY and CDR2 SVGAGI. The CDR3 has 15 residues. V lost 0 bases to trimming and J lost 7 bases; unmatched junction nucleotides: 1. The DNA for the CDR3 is TGTGCCAGCAGTTACTCGGGACAGGGAAATTCACCCCTCCACTTT. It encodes CASSYSGQGNSPLHF.

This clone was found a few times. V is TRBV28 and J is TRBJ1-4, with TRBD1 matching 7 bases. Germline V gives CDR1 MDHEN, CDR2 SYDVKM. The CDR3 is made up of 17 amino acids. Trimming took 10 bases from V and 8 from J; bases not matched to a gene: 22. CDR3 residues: CAISEGGGVPPWEKLFF. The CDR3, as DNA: TGTGCCATCTCGGAGGGAGGGGGCGTTCCCCCATGGGAAAAACTGTTTTTT.

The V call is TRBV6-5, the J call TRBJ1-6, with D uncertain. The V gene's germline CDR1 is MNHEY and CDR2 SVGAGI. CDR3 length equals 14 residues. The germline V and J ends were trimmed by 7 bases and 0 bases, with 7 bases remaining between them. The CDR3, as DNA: TGTGCCAGCACCGGGAGCTCCTATAATTCACCCCTCCACTTT. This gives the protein CASTGSSYNSPLHF.

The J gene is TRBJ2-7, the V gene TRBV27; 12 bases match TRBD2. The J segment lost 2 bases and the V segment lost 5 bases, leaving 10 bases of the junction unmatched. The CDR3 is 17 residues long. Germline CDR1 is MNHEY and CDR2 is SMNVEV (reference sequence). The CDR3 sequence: CASSIASGGGRTYEQYF. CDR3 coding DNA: TGTGCCAGCAGTATCGCTAGCGGGGGGGGACGTACCTACGAGCAGTACTTC.

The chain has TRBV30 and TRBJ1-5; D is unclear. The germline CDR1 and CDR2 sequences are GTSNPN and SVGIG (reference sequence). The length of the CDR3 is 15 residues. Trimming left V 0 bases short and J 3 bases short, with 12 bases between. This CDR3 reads CAWSVIGDFNQPQHF. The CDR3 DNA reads TGTGCCTGGAGTGTAATTGGGGATTTCAATCAGCCCCAGCATTTT.

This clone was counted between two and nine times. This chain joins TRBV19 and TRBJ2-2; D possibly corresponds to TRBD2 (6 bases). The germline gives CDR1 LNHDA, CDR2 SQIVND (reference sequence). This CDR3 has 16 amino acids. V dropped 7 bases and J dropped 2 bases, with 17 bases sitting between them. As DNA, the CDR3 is TGTGCCAGTAAAGGAAGCGGGCAGGTCAACACCGGGGAGCTGTTTTTT. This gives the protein CASKGSGQVNTGELFF.

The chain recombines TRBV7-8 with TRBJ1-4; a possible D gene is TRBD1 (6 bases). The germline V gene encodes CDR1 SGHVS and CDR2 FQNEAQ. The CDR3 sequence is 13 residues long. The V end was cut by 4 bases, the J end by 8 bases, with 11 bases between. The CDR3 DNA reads TGTGCCAGCAGCTCTACAGGGAGGGAAAAACTGTTTTTT. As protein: CASSSTGREKLFF.

CDR3 DNA: TGTGCCAGCAGTTGGACGGGATTGGGCACAGATACGCAGTATTTT. Translation gives CASSWTGLGTDTQYF. The chain joins TRBV6-5 to TRBJ2-3; possible D gene TRBD2, 5 bases. The CDR3 consists of 15 residues. With 4 bases removed from V and 1 base from J, the gap between germline ends came to 12 bases. In germline, CDR1 is MNHEY, CDR2 SVGAGI.

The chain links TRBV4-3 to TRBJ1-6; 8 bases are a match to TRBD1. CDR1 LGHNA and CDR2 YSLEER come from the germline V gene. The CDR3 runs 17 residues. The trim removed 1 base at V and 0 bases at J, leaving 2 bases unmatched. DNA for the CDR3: TGCGCCAGCAGCCAAGGACAGGGGAGCTCCTATAATTCACCCCTCCACTTT. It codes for CASSQGQGSSYNSPLHF.

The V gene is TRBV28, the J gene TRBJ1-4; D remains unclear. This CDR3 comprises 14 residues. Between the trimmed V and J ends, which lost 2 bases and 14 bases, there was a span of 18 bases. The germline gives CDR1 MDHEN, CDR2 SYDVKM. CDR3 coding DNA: TGTGCCAGCAGTTTACCGGGATTTAAAAAGAGGCTGTTTTTT. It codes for CASSLPGFKKRLFF.

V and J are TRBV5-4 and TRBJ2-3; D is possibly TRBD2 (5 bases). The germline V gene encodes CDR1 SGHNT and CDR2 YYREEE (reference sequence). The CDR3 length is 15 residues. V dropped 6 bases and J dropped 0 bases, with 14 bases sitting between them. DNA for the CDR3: TGTGCCAGCACCCTAGTGAGCGGTAGCACAGATACGCAGTATTTT. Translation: CASTLVSGSTDTQYF.

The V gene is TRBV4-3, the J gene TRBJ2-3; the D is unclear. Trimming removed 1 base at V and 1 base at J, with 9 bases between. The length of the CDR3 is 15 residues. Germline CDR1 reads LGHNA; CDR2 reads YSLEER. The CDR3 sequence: CASSQGAGRTDTQYF. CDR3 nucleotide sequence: TGCGCCAGCAGCCAAGGGGCAGGCCGCACAGATACGCAGTATTTT.

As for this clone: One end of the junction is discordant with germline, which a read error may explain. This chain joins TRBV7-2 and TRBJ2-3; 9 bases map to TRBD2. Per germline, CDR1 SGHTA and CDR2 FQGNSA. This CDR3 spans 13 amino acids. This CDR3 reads CASSLAGPDTQYF. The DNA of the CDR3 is TGTGCCAGCAGCCTAGCGGGGCCAGATACGCAGTATTTT.

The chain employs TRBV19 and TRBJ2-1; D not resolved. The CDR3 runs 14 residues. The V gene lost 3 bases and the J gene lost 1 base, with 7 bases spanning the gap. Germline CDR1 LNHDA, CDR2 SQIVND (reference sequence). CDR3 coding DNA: TGTGCCAGTAGTATTAGTGGTTCCTACAATGAGCAGTTCTTC. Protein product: CASSISGSYNEQFF.

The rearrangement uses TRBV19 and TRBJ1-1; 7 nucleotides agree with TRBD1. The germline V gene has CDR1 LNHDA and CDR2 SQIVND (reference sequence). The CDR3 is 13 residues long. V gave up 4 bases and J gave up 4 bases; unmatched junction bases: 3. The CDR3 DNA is TGTGCCAGTAGTAGGAACAGGGGCACTGAAGCTTTCTTT. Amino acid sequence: CASSRNRGTEAFF.

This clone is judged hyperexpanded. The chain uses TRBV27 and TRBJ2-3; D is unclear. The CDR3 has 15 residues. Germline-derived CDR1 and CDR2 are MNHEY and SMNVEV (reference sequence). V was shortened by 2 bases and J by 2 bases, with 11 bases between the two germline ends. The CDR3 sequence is CASSLGSANTDTQYF. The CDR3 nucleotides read TGTGCCAGCAGTTTAGGTTCGGCAAACACAGATACGCAGTATTTT.

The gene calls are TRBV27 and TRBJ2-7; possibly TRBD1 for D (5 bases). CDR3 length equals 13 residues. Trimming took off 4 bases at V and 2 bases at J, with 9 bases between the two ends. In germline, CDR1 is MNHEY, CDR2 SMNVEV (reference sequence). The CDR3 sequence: CASSWQGTYEQYF. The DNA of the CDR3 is TGTGCCAGCAGTTGGCAGGGAACCTACGAGCAGTACTTC.

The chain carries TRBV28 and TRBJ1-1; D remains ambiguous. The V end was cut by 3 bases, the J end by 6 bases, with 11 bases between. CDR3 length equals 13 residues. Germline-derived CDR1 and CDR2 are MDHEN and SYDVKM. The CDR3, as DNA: TGTGCCAGCAGTTTTCAACTTGGGGCTGAAGCTTTCTTT. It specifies CASSFQLGAEAFF.

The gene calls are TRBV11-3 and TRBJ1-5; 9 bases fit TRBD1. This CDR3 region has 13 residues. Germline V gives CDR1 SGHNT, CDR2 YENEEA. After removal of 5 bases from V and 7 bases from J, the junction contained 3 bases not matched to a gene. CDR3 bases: TGTGCCAGCAGCCGGGGACAGGGCCAGCCCCAGCATTTT. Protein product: CASSRGQGQPQHF.

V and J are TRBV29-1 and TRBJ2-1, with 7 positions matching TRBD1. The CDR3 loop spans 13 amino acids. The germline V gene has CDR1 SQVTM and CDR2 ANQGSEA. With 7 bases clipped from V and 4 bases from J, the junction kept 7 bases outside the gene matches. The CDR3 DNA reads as TGCAGCGCCGAAGCAGGGGGTTACAATGAGCAGTTCTTC. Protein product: CSAEAGGYNEQFF.

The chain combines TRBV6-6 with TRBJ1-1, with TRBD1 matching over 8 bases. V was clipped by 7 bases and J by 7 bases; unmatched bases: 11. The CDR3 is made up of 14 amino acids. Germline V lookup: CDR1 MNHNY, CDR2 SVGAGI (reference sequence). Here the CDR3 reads CASTSRDRGGEAFF. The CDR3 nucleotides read TGTGCCAGCACCTCCCGTGACAGGGGAGGTGAAGCTTTCTTT.

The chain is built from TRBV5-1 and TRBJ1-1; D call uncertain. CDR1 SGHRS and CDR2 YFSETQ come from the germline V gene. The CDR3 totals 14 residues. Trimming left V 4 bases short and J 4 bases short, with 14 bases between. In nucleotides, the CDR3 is TGCGCCAGCAGCCCGAGAGTGGCGGGCACTGAAGCTTTCTTT. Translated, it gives CASSPRVAGTEAFF.